This TCR beta chain was retrieved from a study of T cells expressing NK-cell markers. Findings of the study overall: HCMV specificity of the expanded NKG2C+ T cell clones was not established.

As concerns this clonotype: The antigen is not known.

Using the 5' RACE reads, TCRdb records one entry per CDR3 protein without DNA. The sample data list about 460,000 distinct CDR3 sequences. The CDR3 sequence is 12 residues long. Sequenced: blood T cells: a sorted CD56 or NKG2C T cell subset, CD4+ or CD8+ T cells, or bulk PBMC T cells (not recorded which). The receptor was isolated from a woman aged 45-65 years in good health. This chain uses TRBV12-3 or TRBV12-4 with TRBJ2-3; TCRdb outputs TRBD1, but without DNA this stays unchecked. CDR3 loop: CASSFPGYTQYF.